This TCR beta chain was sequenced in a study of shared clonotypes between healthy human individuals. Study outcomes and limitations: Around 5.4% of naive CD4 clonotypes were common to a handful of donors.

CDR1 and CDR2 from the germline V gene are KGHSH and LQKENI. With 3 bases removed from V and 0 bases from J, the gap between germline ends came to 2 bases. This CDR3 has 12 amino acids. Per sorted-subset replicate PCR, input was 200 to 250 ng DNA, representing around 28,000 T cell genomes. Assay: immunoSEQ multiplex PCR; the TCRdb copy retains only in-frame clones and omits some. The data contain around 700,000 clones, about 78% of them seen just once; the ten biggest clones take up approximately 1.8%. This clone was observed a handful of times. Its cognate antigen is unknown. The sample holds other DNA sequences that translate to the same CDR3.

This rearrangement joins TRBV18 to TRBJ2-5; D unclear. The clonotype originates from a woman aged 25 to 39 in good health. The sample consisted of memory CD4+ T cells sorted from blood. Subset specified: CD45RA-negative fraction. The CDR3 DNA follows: TGTGCCAGCTCACCGTACCAAGAGACCCAGTACTTC. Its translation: CASSPYQETQYF.